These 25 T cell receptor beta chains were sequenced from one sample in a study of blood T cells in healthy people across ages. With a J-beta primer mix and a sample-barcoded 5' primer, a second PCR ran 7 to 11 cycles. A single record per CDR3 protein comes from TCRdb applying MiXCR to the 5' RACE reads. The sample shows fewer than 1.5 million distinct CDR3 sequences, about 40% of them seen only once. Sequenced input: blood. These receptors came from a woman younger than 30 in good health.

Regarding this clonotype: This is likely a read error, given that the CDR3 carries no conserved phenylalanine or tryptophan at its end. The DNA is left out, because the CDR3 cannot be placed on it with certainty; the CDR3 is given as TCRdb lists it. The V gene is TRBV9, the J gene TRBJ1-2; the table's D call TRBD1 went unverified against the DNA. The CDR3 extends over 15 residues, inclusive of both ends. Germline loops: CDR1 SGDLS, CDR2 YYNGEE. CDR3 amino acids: CASSDRDGGSYGHTV.

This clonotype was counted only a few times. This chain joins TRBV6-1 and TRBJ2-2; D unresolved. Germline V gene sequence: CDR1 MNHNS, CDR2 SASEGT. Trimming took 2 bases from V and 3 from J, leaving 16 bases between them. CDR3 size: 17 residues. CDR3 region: CASSEIHPRSYTGELFF. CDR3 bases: TGTGCCAGCAGTGAAATACACCCTCGCTCGTACACCGGGGAGCTGTTTTTT.

The CDR3 reads CASSYLGVAGGSTDTQYF. The CDR3 bases are TGTGCCAGCAGTTACCTTGGGGTAGCGGGGGGGAGCACAGATACGCAGTATTTT. V is TRBV6-5 and J is TRBJ2-3; 11 bases map to TRBD2. The CDR3 runs to 18 residues. V gave up 2 bases and J gave up 0 bases; unmatched junction bases: 7. The germline V gene has CDR1 MNHEY and CDR2 SVGAGI.

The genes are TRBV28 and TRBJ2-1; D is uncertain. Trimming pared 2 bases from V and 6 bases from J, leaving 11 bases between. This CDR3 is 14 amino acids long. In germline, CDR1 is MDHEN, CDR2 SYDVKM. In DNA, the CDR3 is TGTGCCAGCAGTTTACAACTCCTGGGCAATGAGCAGTTCTTC. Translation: CASSLQLLGNEQFF.

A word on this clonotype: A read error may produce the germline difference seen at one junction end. DNA of the CDR3: TGTGCCAGCTTGGGTAGCGGGAGCTACGAGCAGTACTTC. Residues: CASLGSGSYEQYF. J is TRBJ2-7 and V is TRBV5-1; 9 bases line up with TRBD2. CDR1 and CDR2 from the germline V gene are SGHRS and YFSETQ. This CDR3 has 13 residues.

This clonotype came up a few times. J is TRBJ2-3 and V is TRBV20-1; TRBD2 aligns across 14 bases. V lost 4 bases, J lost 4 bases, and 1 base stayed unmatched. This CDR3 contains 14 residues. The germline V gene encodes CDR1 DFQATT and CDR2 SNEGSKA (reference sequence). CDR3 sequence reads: CSAKTSGGADTQYF. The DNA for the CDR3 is TGCAGTGCTAAGACTAGCGGGGGGGCAGATACGCAGTATTTT.

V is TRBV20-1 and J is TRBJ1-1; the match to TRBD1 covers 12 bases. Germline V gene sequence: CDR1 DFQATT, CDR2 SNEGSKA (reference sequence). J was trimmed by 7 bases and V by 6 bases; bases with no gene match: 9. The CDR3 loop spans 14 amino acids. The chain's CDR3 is CSAPGDRGQGEAFF. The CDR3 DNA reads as TGCAGTGCACCAGGGGACAGGGGGCAAGGTGAAGCTTTCTTT.

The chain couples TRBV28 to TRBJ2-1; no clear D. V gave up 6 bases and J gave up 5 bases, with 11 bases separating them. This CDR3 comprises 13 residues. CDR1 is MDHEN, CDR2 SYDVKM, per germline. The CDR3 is CASRDRNDNEQFF. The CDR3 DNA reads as TGTGCCAGCAGAGACCGAAACGACAATGAGCAGTTCTTC. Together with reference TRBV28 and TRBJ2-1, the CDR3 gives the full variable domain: DVKVTQSSRYLVKRTGEKVFLECVQDMDHENMFWYRQDPGLGLRLIYFSYDVKMKEKGDIPEGYSVSREKKERFSLILESASTNQTSMYLCASRDRNDNEQFFGPGTRLTVL.

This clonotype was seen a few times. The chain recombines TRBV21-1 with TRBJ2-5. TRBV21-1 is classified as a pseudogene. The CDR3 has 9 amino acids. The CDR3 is CASQETQYF. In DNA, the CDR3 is TGTGCCAGCCAAGAGACCCAGTACTTC.

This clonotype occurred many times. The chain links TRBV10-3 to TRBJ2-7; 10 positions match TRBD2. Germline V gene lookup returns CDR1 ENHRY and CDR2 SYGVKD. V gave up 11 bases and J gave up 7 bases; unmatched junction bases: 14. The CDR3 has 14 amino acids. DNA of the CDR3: TGTGCCTCCTACCCTAGCGGGAGTATGGGGGAGCAGTACTTC. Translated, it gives CASYPSGSMGEQYF.

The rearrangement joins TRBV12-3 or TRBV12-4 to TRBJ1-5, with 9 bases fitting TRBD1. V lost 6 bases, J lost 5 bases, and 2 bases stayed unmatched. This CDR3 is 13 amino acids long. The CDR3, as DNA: TGTGCCAGCAGGACAGGGGGACATCAGCCCCAGCATTTT. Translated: CASRTGGHQPQHF.

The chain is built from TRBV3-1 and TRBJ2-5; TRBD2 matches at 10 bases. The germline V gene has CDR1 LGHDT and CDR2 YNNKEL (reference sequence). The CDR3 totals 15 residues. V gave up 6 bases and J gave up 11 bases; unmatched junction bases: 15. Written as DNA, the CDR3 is TGTGCCAGCAGTCATAGCGGGAGGTCTACGAATGAGCAGTACTTC. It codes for CASSHSGRSTNEQYF.

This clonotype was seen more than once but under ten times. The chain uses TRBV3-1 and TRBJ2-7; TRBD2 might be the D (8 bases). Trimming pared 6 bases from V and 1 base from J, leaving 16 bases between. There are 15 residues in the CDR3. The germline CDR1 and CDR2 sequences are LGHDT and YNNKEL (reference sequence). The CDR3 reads CASSPGGGWSYEQYF. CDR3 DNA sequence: TGTGCCAGCAGTCCGGGAGGGGGCTGGTCCTACGAGCAGTACTTC.

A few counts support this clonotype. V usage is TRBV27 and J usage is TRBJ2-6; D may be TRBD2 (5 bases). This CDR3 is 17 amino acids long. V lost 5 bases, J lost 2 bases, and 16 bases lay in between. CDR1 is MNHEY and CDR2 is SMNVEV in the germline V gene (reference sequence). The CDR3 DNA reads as TGTGCCAGCAGTCCTGTCCCCGGGATGCCTGGGGCCAACGTCCTGACTTTC. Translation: CASSPVPGMPGANVLTF.

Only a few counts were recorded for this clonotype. The chain's CDR3 is CASSRQNPRAGGVNEQYF. CDR3 coding DNA: TGCGCCAGCAGCCGACAAAACCCCCGGGCGGGAGGTGTGAATGAGCAGTACTTC. The chain employs TRBV4-1 and TRBJ2-5; 8 bases agree with TRBD2. Losses at the gene ends were 4 bases for V and 11 bases for J; bases not matched to a gene: 24. Germline values: CDR1 MGHRA, CDR2 YSYEKL. The CDR3 has 18 residues.

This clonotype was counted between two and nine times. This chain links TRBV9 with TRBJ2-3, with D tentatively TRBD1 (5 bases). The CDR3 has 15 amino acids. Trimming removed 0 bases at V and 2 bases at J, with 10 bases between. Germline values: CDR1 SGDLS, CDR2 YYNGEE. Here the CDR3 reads CASSVEAGSTDTQYF. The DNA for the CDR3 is TGTGCCAGCAGCGTAGAGGCAGGGTCCACAGATACGCAGTATTTT.

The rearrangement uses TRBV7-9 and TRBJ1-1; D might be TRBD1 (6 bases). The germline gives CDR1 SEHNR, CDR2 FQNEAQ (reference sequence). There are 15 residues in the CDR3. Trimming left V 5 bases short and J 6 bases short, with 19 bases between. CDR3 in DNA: TGTGCCAGCAGCCCTACAGGGCGGAGGAAAGCTGAAGCTTTCTTT. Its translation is CASSPTGRRKAEAFF.

CDR3 in amino acids: CSVKTNTGHHGNEQFF. The CDR3 DNA is TGCAGCGTTAAAACAAATACGGGACACCACGGCAATGAGCAGTTCTTC. The rearrangement joins TRBV29-1 to TRBJ2-1; weak D call: TRBD1 (6 bases). The V gene's germline CDR1 is SQVTM and CDR2 ANQGSEA. Trimming removed 5 bases at V and 6 bases at J, with 23 bases between. The CDR3 has 16 residues.

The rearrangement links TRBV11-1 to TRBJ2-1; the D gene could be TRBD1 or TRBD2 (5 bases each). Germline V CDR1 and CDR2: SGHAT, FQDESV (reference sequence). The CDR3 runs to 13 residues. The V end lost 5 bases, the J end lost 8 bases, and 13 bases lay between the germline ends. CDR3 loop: CASSGTRGDEQFF. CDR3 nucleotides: TGTGCCAGCAGCGGGACGAGGGGCGATGAGCAGTTCTTC.

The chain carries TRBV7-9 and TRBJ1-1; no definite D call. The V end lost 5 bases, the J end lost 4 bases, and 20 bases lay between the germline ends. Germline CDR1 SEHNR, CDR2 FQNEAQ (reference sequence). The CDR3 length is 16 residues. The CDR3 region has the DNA TGTGCCAGCAGCCCACGTAAGTCGAGTGATAGCACTGAAGCTTTCTTT. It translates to CASSPRKSSDSTEAFF.

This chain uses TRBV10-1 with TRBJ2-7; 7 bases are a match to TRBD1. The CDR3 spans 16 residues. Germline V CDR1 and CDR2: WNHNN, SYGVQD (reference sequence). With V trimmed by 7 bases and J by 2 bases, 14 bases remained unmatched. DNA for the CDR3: TGCGCCAGCAACCCCCTTAGGACAGGAAAGACCTACGAGCAGTACTTC. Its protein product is CASNPLRTGKTYEQYF.

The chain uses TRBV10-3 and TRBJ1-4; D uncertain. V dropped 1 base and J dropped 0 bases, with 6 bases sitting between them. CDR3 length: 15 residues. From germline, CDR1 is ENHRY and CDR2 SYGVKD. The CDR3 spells CAISEYGATNEKLFF. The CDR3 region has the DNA TGTGCCATCAGTGAGTACGGTGCAACTAATGAAAAACTGTTTTTT.

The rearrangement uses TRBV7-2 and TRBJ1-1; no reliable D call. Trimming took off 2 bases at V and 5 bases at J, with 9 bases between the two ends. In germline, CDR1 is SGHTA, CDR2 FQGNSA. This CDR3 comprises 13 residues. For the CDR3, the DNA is TGTGCCAGCAGCTTACGGTGGGAAACTGAAGCTTTCTTT. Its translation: CASSLRWETEAFF.

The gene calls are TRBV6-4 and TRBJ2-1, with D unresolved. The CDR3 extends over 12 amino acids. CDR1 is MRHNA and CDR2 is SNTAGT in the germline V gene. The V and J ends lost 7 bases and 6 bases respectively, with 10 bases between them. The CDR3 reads CASIFPSNEQFF. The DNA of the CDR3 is TGTGCCAGCATCTTTCCCTCCAATGAGCAGTTCTTC.

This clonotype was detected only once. CDR3 bases: TGTGCCAGCACTTTGACAGGGGGGGGCTATGGCTACACCTTC. Translated, it gives CASTLTGGGYGYTF. This sequence joins TRBV6-1 and TRBJ1-2; 9 bases align to TRBD1. J gave up 4 bases and V 7 bases, and 7 bases lay outside the gene matches. Germline CDR1 reads MNHNS; CDR2 reads SASEGT. CDR3 length: 14 amino acids.